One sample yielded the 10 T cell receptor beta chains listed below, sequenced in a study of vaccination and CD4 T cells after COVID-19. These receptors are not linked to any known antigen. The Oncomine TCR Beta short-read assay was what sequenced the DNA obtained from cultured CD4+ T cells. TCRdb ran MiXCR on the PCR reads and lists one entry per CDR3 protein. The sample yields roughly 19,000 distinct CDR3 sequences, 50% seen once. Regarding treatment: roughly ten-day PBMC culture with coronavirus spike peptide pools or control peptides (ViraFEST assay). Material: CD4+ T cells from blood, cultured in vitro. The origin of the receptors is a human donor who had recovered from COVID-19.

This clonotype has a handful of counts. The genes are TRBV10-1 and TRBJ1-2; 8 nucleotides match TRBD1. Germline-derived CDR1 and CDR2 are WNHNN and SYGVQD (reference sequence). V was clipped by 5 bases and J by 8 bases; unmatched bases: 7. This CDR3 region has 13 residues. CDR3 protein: CASSPGQGGGYTF. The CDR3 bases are TGCGCCAGCAGTCCAGGACAGGGTGGCGGCTACACCTTC.

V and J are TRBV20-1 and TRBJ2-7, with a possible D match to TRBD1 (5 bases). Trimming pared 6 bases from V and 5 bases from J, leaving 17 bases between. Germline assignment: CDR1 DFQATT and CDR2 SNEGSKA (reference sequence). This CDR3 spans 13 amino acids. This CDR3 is CSALKGKVDEQYF. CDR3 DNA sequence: TGCAGTGCCCTTAAGGGGAAAGTGGACGAGCAGTACTTC.

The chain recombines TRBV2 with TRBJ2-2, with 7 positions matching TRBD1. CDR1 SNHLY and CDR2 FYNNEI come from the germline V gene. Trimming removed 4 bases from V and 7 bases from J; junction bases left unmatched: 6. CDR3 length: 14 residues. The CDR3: CASSGQGLSGELFF. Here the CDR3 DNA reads TGTGCCAGCAGTGGACAGGGTTTGAGCGGGGAGCTGTTTTTT.

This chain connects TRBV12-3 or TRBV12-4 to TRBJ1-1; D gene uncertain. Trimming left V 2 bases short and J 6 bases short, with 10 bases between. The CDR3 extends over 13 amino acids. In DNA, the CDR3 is TGTGCCAGCAGTTTAAACGGACTTTCTGAAGCTTTCTTT. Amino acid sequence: CASSLNGLSEAFF.

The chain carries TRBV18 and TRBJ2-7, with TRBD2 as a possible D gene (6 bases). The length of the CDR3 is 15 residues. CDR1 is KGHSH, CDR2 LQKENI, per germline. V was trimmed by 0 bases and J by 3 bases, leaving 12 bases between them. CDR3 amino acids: CASSPPGGGNYEQYF. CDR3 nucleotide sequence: TGTGCCAGCTCACCACCCGGTGGAGGGAACTACGAGCAGTACTTC.

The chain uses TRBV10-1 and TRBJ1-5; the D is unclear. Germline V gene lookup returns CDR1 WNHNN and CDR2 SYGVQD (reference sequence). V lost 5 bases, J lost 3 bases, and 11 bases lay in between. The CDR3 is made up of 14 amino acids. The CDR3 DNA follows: TGCGCCAGCAGTAGCGGGTCCTTCAATCAGCCCCAGCATTTT. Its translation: CASSSGSFNQPQHF.

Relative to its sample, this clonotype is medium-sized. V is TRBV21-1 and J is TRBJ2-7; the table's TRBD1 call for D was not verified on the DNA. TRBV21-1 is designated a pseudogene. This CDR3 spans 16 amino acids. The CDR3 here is CASSPHHRDGAYEQYF. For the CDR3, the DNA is TGTGCCAGCAGCCCCCATCACCGGGACGGTGCCTACGAGCAGTACTTC.

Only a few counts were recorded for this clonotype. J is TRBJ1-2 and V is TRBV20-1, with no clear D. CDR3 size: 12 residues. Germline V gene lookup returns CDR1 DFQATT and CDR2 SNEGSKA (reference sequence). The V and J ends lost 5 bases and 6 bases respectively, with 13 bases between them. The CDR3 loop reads CSAPPQRNGYTF. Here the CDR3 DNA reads TGCAGTGCTCCTCCTCAACGGAATGGCTACACCTTC.

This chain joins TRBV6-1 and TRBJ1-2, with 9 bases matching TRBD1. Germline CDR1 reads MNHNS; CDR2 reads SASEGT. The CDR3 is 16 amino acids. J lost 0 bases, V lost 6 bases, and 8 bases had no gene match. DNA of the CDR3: TGTGCCAGCAGCCGAACCGGGACAGGGACTAACTATGGCTACACCTTC. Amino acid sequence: CASSRTGTGTNYGYTF.

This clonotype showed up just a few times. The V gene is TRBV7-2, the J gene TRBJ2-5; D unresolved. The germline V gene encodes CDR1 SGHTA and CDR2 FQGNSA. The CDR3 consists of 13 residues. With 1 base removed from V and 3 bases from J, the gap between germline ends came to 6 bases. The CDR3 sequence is CASSLGWEETQYF. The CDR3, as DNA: TGTGCCAGCAGCTTAGGATGGGAAGAGACCCAGTACTTC.